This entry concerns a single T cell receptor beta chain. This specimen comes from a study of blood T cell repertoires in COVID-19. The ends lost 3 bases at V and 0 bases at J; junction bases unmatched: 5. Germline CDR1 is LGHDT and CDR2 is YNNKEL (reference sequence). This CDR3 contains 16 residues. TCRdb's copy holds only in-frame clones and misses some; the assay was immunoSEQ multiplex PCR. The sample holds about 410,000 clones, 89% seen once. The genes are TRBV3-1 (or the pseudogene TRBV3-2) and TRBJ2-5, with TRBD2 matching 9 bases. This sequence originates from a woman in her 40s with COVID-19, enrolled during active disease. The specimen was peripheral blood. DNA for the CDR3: TGTGCCAGCAGCCAGAGAGCGGGGGGCTACCAAGAGACCCAGTACTTC. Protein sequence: CASSQRAGGYQETQYF.